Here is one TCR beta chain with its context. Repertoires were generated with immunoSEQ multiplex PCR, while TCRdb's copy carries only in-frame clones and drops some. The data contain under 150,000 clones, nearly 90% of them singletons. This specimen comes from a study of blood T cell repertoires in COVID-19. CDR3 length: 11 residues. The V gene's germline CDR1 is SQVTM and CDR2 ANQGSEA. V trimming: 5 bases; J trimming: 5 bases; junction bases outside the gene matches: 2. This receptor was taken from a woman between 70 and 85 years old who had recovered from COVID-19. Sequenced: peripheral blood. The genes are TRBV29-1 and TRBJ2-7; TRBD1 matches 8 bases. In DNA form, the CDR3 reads TGCAGCGTTTCGGACAGGGACGAGCAGTACTTC. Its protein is CSVSDRDEQYF.